The present T cell receptor beta chain was sequenced within a study of T cell changes during pregnancy in multiple sclerosis. V lost 5 bases and J 7 bases, leaving 12 bases between the germline ends. Germline V gives CDR1 LNHDA, CDR2 SQIVND (reference sequence). This CDR3 has 13 residues. Repertoires were generated with immunoSEQ multiplex PCR, while TCRdb's copy carries only in-frame clones and drops some. The table shows tens of thousands of clones, with around 90% occurring only once. This clonotype was obtained from a female donor with multiple sclerosis, enrolled in a pregnancy study. The sample consisted of peripheral blood, taken in the third trimester of pregnancy. The rearrangement uses TRBV19 and TRBJ2-1, with D possibly being TRBD2 (5 bases). The CDR3 region is CASSSGVGNEQFF. In DNA, the CDR3 is TGTGCCAGTAGTTCCGGGGTCGGGAATGAGCAGTTCTTC.